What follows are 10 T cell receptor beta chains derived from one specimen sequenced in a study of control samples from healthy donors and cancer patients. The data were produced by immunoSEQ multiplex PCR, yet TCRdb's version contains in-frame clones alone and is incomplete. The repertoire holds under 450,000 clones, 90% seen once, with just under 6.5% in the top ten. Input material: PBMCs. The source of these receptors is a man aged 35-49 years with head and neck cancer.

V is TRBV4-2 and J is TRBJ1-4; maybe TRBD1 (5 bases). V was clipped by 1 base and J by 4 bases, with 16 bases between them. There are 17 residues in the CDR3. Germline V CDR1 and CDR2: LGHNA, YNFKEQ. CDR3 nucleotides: TGTGCCAGCAGCCAAGGTGGGGGTCCCCGCGGTAATGAAAAACTGTTTTTT. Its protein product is CASSQGGGPRGNEKLFF.

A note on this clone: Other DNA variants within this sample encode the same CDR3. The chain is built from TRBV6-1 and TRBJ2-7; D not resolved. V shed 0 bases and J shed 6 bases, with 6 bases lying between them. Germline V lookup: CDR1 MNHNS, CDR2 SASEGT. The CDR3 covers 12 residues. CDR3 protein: CASSEAPSEQYF. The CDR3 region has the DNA TGTGCCAGCAGTGAAGCGCCGAGCGAGCAGTACTTC.

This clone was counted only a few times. CDR3 residues: CATRRQGAVETQYF. In DNA, the CDR3 is TGTGCCACCCGTCGGCAGGGGGCCGTGGAGACCCAGTACTTC. The chain is built from TRBV19 and TRBJ2-5, with 8 bases matching TRBD1. The CDR3 covers 14 residues. Trimming cost V 10 bases and J 5 bases; bases outside gene matches: 12. Germline lookup yields CDR1 LNHDA and CDR2 SQIVND (reference sequence).

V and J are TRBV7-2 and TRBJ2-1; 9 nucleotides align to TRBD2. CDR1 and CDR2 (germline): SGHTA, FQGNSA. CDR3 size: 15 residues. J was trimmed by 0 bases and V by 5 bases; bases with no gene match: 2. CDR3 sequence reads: CASSVSGSSYNEQFF. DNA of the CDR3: TGTGCCAGCAGCGTTAGCGGGAGCTCCTACAATGAGCAGTTCTTC. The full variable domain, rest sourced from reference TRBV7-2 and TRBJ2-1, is GAGVSQSPSNKVTEKGKDVELRCDPISGHTALYWYRQSLGQGLEFLIYFQGNSAPDKSGLPSDRFSAERTGGSVSTLTIQRTQQEDSAVYLCASSVSGSSYNEQFFGPGTRLTVL.

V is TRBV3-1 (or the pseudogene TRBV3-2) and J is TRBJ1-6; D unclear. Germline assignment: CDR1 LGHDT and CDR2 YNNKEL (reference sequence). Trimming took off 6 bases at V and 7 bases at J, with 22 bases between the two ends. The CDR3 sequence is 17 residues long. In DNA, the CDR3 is TGTGCCAGCAGTTTTTTTATACTGACATCGGCGAATTCACCCCTCCACTTT. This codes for CASSFFILTSANSPLHF.

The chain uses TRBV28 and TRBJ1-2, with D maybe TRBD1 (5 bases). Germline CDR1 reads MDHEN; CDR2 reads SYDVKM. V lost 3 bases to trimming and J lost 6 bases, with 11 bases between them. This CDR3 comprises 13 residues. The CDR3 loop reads CASSFQQGHGYTF. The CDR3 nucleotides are TGTGCCAGCAGTTTTCAGCAGGGCCATGGCTACACCTTC.

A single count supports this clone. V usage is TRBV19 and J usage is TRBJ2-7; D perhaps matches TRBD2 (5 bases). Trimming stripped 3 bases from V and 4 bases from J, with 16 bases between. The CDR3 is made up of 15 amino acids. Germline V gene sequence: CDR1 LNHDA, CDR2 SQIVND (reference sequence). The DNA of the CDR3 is TGTGCCAGTAGTATCGTCCGGGGAAATGGTTACGAGCAGTACTTC. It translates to CASSIVRGNGYEQYF.

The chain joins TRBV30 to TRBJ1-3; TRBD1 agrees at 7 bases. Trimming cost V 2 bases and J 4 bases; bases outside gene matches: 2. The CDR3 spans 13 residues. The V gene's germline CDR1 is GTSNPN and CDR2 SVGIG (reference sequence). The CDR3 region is CAWSIGGGNTIYF. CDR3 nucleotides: TGTGCCTGGAGTATAGGGGGCGGAAACACCATATATTTT.

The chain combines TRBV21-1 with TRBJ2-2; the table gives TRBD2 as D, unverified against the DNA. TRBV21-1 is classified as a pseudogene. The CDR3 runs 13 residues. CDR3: CASRHYNTGELFF. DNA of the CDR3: TGTGCCAGCAGACACTACAACACCGGGGAGCTGTTTTTT.

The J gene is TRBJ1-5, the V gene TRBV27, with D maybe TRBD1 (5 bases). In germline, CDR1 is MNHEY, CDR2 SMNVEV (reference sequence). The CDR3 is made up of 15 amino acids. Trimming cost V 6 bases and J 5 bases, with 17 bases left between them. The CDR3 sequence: CASSPGGGEYQPQHF. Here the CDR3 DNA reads TGTGCCAGCAGCCCCGGCGGGGGGGAATATCAGCCCCAGCATTTT.